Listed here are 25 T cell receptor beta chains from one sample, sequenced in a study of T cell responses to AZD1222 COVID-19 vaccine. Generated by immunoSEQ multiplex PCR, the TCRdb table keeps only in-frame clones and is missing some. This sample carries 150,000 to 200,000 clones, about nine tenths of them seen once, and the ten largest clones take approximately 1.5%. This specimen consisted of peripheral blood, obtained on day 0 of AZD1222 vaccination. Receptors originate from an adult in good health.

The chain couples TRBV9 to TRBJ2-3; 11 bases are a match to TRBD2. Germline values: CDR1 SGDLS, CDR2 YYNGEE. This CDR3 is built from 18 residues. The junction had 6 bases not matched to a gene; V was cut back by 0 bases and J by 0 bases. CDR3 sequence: CASSVGSGGASSTDTQYF. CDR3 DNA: TGTGCCAGCAGCGTAGGTAGCGGGGGGGCGTCAAGCACAGATACGCAGTATTTT.

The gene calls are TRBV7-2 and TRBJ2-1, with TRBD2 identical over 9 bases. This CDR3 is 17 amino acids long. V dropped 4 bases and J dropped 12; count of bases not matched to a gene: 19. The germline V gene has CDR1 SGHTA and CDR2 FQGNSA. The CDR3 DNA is TGTGCCAGCAGCTCCCGAGAGAGCGGGGGGCGACGACAGGGGCAGTTCTTC. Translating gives CASSSRESGGRRQGQFF.

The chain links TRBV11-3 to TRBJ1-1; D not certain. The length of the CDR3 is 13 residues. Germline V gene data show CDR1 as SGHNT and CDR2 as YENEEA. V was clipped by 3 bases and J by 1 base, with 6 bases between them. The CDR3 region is CASSFSQNTEAFF. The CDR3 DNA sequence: TGTGCCAGCAGCTTTTCACAGAACACTGAAGCTTTCTTT.

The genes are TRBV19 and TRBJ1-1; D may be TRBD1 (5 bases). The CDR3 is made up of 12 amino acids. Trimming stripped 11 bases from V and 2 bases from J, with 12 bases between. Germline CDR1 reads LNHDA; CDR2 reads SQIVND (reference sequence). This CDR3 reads CAEEGLNTEAFF. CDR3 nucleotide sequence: TGTGCCGAGGAGGGGCTAAACACTGAAGCTTTCTTT.

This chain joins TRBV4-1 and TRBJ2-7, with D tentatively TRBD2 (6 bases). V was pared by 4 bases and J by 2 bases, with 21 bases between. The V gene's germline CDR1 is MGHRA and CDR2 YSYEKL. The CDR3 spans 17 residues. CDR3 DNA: TGCGCCAGCAGCCCTGGGGGGAGCGGGCGGACTACCTACGAGCAGTACTTC. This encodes CASSPGGSGRTTYEQYF.

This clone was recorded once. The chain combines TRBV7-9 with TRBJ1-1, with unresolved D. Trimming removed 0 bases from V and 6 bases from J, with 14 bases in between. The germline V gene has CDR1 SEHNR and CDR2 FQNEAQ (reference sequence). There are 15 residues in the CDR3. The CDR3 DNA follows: TGTGCCAGCAGCTTAGCGAGTAGACATAGGTCTGAAGCTTTCTTT. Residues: CASSLASRHRSEAFF.

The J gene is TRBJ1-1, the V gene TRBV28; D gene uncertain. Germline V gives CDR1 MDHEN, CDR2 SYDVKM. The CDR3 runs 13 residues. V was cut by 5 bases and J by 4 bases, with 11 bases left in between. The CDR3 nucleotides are TGTGCCAGCAGTCTAGTTACGGGCACTGAAGCTTTCTTT. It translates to CASSLVTGTEAFF.

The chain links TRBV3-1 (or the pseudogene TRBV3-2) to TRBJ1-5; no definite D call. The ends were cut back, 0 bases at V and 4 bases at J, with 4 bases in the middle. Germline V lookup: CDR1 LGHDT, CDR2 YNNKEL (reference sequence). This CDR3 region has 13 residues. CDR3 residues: CASSQDMNQPQHF. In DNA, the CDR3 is TGTGCCAGCAGCCAAGACATGAATCAGCCCCAGCATTTT.

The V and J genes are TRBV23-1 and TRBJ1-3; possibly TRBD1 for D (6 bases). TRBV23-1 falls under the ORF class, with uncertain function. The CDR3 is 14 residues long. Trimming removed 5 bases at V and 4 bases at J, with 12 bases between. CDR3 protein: CASSTGTSGNTIYF. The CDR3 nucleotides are TGCGCCAGCAGTACCGGGACATCCGGAAACACCATATATTTT.

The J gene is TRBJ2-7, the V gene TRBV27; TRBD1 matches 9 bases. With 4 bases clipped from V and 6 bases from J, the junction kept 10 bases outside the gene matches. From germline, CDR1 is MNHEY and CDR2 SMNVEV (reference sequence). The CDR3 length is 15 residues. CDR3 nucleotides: TGTGCCAGCAGTTCCGAAGGGACAGGGTATAGCGAGCAGTACTTC. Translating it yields CASSSEGTGYSEQYF.

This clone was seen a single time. This CDR3 reads CASSLGARAEAFF. CDR3 coding DNA: TGTGCCAGCAGTTTAGGGGCGCGGGCTGAAGCTTTCTTT. This rearrangement joins TRBV12-3 or TRBV12-4 to TRBJ1-1; D unclear. The CDR3 runs 13 residues. V was pared by 1 base and J by 6 bases, with 9 bases between.

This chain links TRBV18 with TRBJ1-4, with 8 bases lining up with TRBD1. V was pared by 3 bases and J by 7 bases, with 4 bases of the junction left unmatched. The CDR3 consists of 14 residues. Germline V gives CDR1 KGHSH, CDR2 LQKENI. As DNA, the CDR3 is TGTGCCAGCTCACCCCAGGGGGCGAGTGAAAAACTGTTTTTT. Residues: CASSPQGASEKLFF.

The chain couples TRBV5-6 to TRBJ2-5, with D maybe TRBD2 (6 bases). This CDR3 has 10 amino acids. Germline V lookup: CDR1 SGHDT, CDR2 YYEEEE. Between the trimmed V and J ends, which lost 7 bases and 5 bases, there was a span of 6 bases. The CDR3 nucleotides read TGTGCCAGCGGGAGGGAGACCCAGTACTTC. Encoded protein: CASGRETQYF.

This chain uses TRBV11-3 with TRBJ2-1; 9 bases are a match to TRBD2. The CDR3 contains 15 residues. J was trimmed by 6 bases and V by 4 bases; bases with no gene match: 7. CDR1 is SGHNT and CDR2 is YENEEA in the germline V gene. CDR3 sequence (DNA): TGTGCCAGCAGCTCTGCGGGGGGGCCCGGCAATGAGCAGTTCTTC. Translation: CASSSAGGPGNEQFF.

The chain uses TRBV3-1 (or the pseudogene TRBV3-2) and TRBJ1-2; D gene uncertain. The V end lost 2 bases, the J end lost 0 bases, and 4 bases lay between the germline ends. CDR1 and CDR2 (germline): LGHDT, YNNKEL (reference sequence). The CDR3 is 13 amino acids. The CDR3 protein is CASSQTSNYGYTF. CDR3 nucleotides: TGTGCCAGCAGCCAAACATCTAACTATGGCTACACCTTC.

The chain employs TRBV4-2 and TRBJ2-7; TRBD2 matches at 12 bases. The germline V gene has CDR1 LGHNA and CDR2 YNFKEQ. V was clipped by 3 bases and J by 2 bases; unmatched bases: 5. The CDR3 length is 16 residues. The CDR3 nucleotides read TGTGCCAGCAGCCATGAACTAGCGGGGGGCCCCTACGAGCAGTACTTC. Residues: CASSHELAGGPYEQYF.

The CDR3 sequence: CASSFDRIYNSPLHF. The CDR3 DNA sequence: TGTGCCAGCAGTTTTGACAGGATCTATAATTCACCCCTCCACTTT. The chain uses TRBV27 and TRBJ1-6; D possibly corresponds to TRBD1 (6 bases). The V gene's germline CDR1 is MNHEY and CDR2 SMNVEV (reference sequence). V was trimmed by 3 bases and J by 3 bases, leaving 9 bases between them. This CDR3 is 15 amino acids long.

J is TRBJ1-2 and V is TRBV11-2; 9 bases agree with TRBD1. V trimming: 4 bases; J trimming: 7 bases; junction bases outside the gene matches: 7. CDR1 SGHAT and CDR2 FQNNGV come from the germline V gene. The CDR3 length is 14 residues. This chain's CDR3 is CASSSGTGYAGYTF. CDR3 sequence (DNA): TGTGCCAGCAGCTCCGGGACAGGGTATGCTGGCTACACCTTC. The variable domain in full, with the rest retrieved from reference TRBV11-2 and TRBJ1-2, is EAGVAQSPRYKIIEKRQSVAFWCNPISGHATLYWYQQILGQGPKLLIQFQNNGVVDDSQLPKDRFSAERLKGVDSTLKIQPAKLEDSAVYLCASSSGTGYAGYTFGSGTRLTVV.

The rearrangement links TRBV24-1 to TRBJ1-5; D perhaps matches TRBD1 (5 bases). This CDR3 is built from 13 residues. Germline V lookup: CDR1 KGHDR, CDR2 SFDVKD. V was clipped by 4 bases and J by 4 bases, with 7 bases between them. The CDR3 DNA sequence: TGTGCCACCAGTGACAGGGCAAATCAGCCCCAGCATTTT. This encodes CATSDRANQPQHF.

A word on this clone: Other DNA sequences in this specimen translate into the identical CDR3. CDR3 nucleotides: TGTGCCAGCAGTTACGGGGGTGAGCAGTACTTC. It encodes CASSYGGEQYF. The chain has TRBV6-5 and TRBJ2-7; TRBD1 or TRBD2 may be the D gene (5 bases each). The CDR3 has 11 residues. Germline values: CDR1 MNHEY, CDR2 SVGAGI. Trimming pared 2 bases from V and 7 bases from J, leaving 6 bases between.

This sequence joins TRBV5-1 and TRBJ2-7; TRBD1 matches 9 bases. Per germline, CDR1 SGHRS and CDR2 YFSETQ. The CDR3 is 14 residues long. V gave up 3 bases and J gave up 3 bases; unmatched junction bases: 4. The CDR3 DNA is TGCGCCAGCAGCTCCGGGACAGGGAGCTACGAGCAGTACTTC. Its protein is CASSSGTGSYEQYF.

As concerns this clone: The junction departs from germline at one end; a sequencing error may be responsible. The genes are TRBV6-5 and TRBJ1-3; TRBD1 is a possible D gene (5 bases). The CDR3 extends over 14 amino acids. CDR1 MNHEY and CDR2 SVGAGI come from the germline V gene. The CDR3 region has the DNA TGTGCCAGCCGTTACGACAGCTCTGGAAACACCATATATTTT. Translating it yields CASRYDSSGNTIYF.

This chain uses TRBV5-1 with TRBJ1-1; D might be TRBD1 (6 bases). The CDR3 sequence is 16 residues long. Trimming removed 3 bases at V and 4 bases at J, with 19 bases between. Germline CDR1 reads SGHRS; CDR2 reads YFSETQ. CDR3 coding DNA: TGCGCCAGCAGCTCGGGGGGCAGGGGCCATAGCACTGAAGCTTTCTTT. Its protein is CASSSGGRGHSTEAFF.

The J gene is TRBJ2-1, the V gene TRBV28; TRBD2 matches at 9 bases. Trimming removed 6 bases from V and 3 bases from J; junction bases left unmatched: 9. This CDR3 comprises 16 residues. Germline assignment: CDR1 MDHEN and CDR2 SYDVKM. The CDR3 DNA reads TGTGCCAGCAGCCCCTCAAGCGGGGGGTACTACAATGAGCAGTTCTTC. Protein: CASSPSSGGYYNEQFF.

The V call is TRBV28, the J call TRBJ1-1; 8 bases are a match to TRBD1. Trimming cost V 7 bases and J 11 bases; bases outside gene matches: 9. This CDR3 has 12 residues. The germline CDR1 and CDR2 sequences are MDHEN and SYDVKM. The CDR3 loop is CASTIQGVRAFF. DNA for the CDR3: TGTGCCAGCACGATACAGGGGGTCCGGGCTTTCTTT.